These 28 T cell receptor beta chains share one sample of origin, sequenced in a study of CD8+CD57+ T cells in acquired aplastic anemia. Genomic DNA, serving as template, underwent TCR beta VDJ and CDR3 profiling. TCRdb reprocessed the reads via MiXCR and lists one record per CDR3 protein. The sample shows about 170,000 distinct CDR3 sequences, approximately 43% of them seen only once. The sequencing sample was made of sorted CD4+, CD8+, or CD8+CD57+ T cells (not recorded which) from PBMCs. Source of these receptors: a human donor in good health.

This clonotype has ten or more counts. V and J are TRBV7-2 and TRBJ1-6; D is undetermined. CDR3 size: 13 residues. V lost 3 bases, J lost 15 bases, and 15 bases lay in between. CDR1 is SGHTA and CDR2 is FQGNSA in the germline V gene. CDR3 sequence reads: CASSFSGPSSLHF. The DNA for the CDR3 is TGTGCCAGCAGCTTTTCTGGCCCTTCAAGCCTCCACTTT.

This clonotype was observed many times. The genes are TRBV20-1 and TRBJ1-2; the D is unclear. This CDR3 is 14 amino acids long. CDR1 and CDR2 (germline): DFQATT, SNEGSKA (reference sequence). The V gene lost 2 bases and the J gene lost 8 bases, with 18 bases spanning the gap. For the CDR3, the DNA is TGCAGTGCTAGACCCCCGACCTCTCCACGGGGCTACACCTTC. It translates to CSARPPTSPRGYTF.

This clonotype has only a few counts. The rearrangement links TRBV7-9 to TRBJ1-4, with 7 bases lining up with TRBD1. CDR1 is SEHNR and CDR2 is FQNEAQ in the germline V gene (reference sequence). This CDR3 comprises 15 residues. The V segment lost 3 bases and the J segment 7 bases; nucleotides outside the gene matches: 8. The CDR3, as DNA: TGTGCCAGCAGCTTCGAGGGGGCTGTTGGTGAAAAACTGTTTTTT. Amino acids: CASSFEGAVGEKLFF.

As concerns this clonotype: A read error may produce the germline difference seen at one junction end. V and J are TRBV7-9 and TRBJ1-1; no clear D. Germline CDR1 SEHNR, CDR2 FQNEAQ (reference sequence). The CDR3 runs to 13 residues. The CDR3 coding sequence is TGTGCCAGCAGACCCGGACGGAACACTGAAGCCTTCTTT. Its protein is CASRPGRNTEAFF. Supplemented by reference TRBV7-9 and TRBJ1-1, the full variable domain reads DTGVSQNPRHKITKRGQNVTFRCDPISEHNRLYWYRQTLGQGPEFLTYFQNEAQLEKSRLLSDRFSAERPKGSFSTLEIQRTEQGDSAMYLCASRPGRNTEAFFGQGTRLTVV.

This chain joins TRBV20-1 and TRBJ1-2; 7 positions agree with TRBD1. The CDR3 extends over 11 amino acids. Germline V CDR1 and CDR2: DFQATT, SNEGSKA (reference sequence). Germline trimming cut 6 bases from V and 4 bases from J; bases unmatched to any gene: 2. The CDR3 sequence is CSAQGGYGYTF. For the CDR3, the DNA is TGCAGTGCGCAGGGGGGCTATGGCTACACCTTC.

The chain has TRBV28 and TRBJ1-1; D unclear. The germline V gene has CDR1 MDHEN and CDR2 SYDVKM. CDR3 length: 14 residues. Trimming took 0 bases from V and 5 from J, leaving 10 bases between them. The CDR3 nucleotides read TGTGCCAGCAGTTTATGGTCGGATGAAACTGAAGCTTTCTTT. This encodes CASSLWSDETEAFF.

A single count supports this clonotype. Just one base apart from a much larger clone, this may be a read error. The gene calls are TRBV12-3 or TRBV12-4 and TRBJ1-3; D is uncertain. The CDR3 sequence is 12 residues long. The CDR3 DNA is TGTGCCAGCAGACCTCCCGGAAACGCCATATATTTT. Translating it yields CASRPPGNAIYF.

This clonotype was seen ten or more times. J is TRBJ2-6 and V is TRBV4-1; 8 bases fit TRBD2. With 8 bases clipped from V and 1 base from J, the junction kept 10 bases outside the gene matches. This CDR3 spans 17 amino acids. Germline-derived CDR1 and CDR2 are MGHRA and YSYEKL. As DNA, the CDR3 is TGCGCCAGCGCGGGTAGCGGGACTCCATCTGGGGCCAACGTCCTGACTTTC. Its protein product is CASAGSGTPSGANVLTF.

The chain recombines TRBV24-1 with TRBJ2-5; D uncertain. This CDR3 region has 13 residues. Deletions cut 3 bases from V and 8 bases from J, with 12 bases between. Germline-derived CDR1 and CDR2 are KGHDR and SFDVKD. CDR3 region: CATSDTPWQTQYF. For the CDR3, the DNA is TGTGCCACCAGTGATACCCCGTGGCAAACCCAGTACTTC.

Ten or more counts support this clonotype. This sequence joins TRBV9 and TRBJ2-1, with 10 positions matching TRBD2. Germline CDR1 is SGDLS and CDR2 is YYNGEE. The V and J ends lost 1 base and 8 bases, in that order; junction bases with no gene match: 3. The CDR3 is made up of 14 amino acids. The CDR3 protein is CASSVPSGSHEQFF. The CDR3 DNA sequence: TGTGCCAGCAGCGTACCTAGCGGGAGCCATGAGCAGTTCTTC.

To note about this clonotype: This could be a read error, since a much larger clone is one nucleotide away. The chain uses TRBV7-8 and TRBJ2-2; 11 nucleotides line up with TRBD2. The germline CDR1 and CDR2 sequences are SGHVS and FQNEAQ. CDR3 size: 16 residues. The CDR3 region is CASSLYSGGAAGELLF. CDR3 in DNA: TGTGCCAGCAGCCTTTATAGCGGGGGGGCGGCCGGGGAGCTGCTTTTT. Full variable domain (missing parts from reference TRBV7-8 and TRBJ2-2): GAGVSQSPRYKVAKRGQDVALRCDPISGHVSLFWYQQALGQGPEFLTYFQNEAQLDKSGLPSDRFFAERPEGSVSTLKIQRTQQEDSAVYLCASSLYSGGAAGELLFGEGSRLTVL.

This chain uses TRBV11-2 with TRBJ1-6; TRBD1 matches at 8 bases. Germline CDR1 SGHAT, CDR2 FQNNGV. The CDR3 has 16 residues. V was pared by 6 bases and J by 9 bases, with 13 bases of the junction left unmatched. The CDR3 is CASRGAGTGQGSPLHF. The CDR3 DNA follows: TGTGCCAGCAGGGGCGCCGGGACAGGTCAGGGTTCACCCCTCCACTTT.

This clonotype was counted ten times or more. The chain links TRBV11-2 to TRBJ2-3; D is uncertain. V lost 2 bases and J lost 5, with 14 bases in between. Germline assignment: CDR1 SGHAT and CDR2 FQNNGV. The CDR3 is made up of 15 amino acids. The CDR3 nucleotides are TGTGCCAGCAGCTTATGGGCTAGTCGTGGAGATACGCAGTATTTT. It is translated as CASSLWASRGDTQYF.

This clonotype showed up many times. The rearrangement links TRBV7-6 to TRBJ2-7; 9 bases match TRBD1. Germline CDR1 reads SGHVS; CDR2 reads FNYEAQ. With 0 bases clipped from V and 4 bases from J, the junction kept 10 bases outside the gene matches. This CDR3 has 17 residues. The CDR3 DNA sequence: TGTGCCAGCAGCTTAGCGACCGATGGGACAGGGAGATACGAGCAGTACTTC. Translation: CASSLATDGTGRYEQYF. Full variable domain (remainder filled in from reference TRBV7-6 and TRBJ2-7): GAGVSQSPRYKVTKRGQDVALRCDPISGHVSLYWYRQALGQGPEFLTYFNYEAQQDKSGLPNDRFSAERPEGSISTLTIQRTEQRDSAMYRCASSLATDGTGRYEQYFGPGTRLTVT.

This clonotype was detected ten times or more. This rearrangement joins TRBV7-3 to TRBJ2-3; 8 positions agree with TRBD2. The CDR3 runs 14 residues. Germline CDR1 SGHTA, CDR2 FQGTGA. The V gene end was trimmed by 5 bases and the J gene end by 3 bases; junction bases not matched to a gene: 4. The CDR3 loop is CASSQSGSTDTQYF. CDR3 DNA sequence: TGTGCCAGCAGCCAGAGCGGGAGTACAGATACGCAGTATTTT.

This clonotype has a count of ten or more. This chain uses TRBV7-2 with TRBJ2-5; the D is unclear. The germline V gene encodes CDR1 SGHTA and CDR2 FQGNSA. Trimming stripped 4 bases from V and 1 base from J, with 10 bases between. The CDR3 is 14 residues long. The CDR3 DNA is TGTGCCAGCAGCTCCCGCGCGAGCCAAGAGACCCAGTACTTC. This translates into CASSSRASQETQYF.

DNA for the CDR3: TGTGCCAGCAGCGTAGAGTCCGGGCTAGGAAACACCATATATTTT. Translated, it gives CASSVESGLGNTIYF. V is TRBV9 and J is TRBJ1-3; unclear D gene. Germline CDR1 and CDR2: SGDLS and YYNGEE. The CDR3 contains 15 residues. V lost 0 bases and J 4 bases, leaving 11 bases between the germline ends.

In the case of this clonotype: The conserved closing phenylalanine or tryptophan is absent in this CDR3, likely reflecting a read error. The gene calls are TRBV4-2 and TRBJ2-7; 10 positions match TRBD2. The CDR3 runs 15 residues. CDR1 LGHNA and CDR2 YNFKEQ come from the germline V gene. J was trimmed by 0 bases and V by 3 bases; bases with no gene match: 2. In nucleotides, the CDR3 is TGTGCCAGCAGCCACGGACTAGCGGACTCCTACGAGCAGTACCTC. The encoded protein is CASSHGLADSYEQYL.

V usage is TRBV24-1 and J usage is TRBJ2-1; 7 positions match TRBD1. CDR1 and CDR2 from the germline V gene are KGHDR and SFDVKD. Germline trimming cut 2 bases from V and 8 bases from J; bases unmatched to any gene: 14. This CDR3 contains 17 residues. CDR3 sequence (DNA): TGTGCCACCAGTGATTCCCAGACAGGGAATATTGGCGATGAGCAGTTCTTC. It codes for CATSDSQTGNIGDEQFF.

Many counts were recorded for this clonotype. The genes are TRBV13 and TRBJ2-7; D is unclear. The CDR3 contains 13 residues. Trimming took 0 bases from V and 4 from J, leaving 7 bases between them. Germline V gene data show CDR1 as PRHDT and CDR2 as FYEKMQ (reference sequence). Written as DNA, the CDR3 is TGTGCCAGCAGCTTAGGGTCAGCTTACGAGCAGTACTTC. This gives the protein CASSLGSAYEQYF.

As for this clonotype: One junction end disagrees with the germline gene, perhaps due to a read error. Here the CDR3 DNA reads TGTGCCAGCAGAGCCGGGGCAGCGAACACTGAAGCTTACTTT. It specifies CASRAGAANTEAYF. The gene calls are TRBV6-1 and TRBJ1-1; D possibly corresponds to TRBD1 (5 bases). The CDR3 contains 14 residues. The germline V gene has CDR1 MNHNS and CDR2 SASEGT.

V is TRBV2 and J is TRBJ2-7, with a weak D call TRBD2 (6 bases). This CDR3 spans 14 amino acids. Trimming pared 5 bases from V and 0 bases from J, leaving 11 bases between. CDR1 is SNHLY, CDR2 FYNNEI, per germline. In DNA, the CDR3 is TGTGCCAGCAGTCCGACTAGAGCCTCCTACGAGCAGTACTTC. It specifies CASSPTRASYEQYF. Based on the CDR3 plus reference TRBV2 and TRBJ2-7, the full variable domain is EPEVTQTPSHQVTQMGQEVILRCVPISNHLYFYWYRQILGQKVEFLVSFYNNEISEKSEIFDDQFSVERPDGSNFTLKIRSTKLEDSAMYFCASSPTRASYEQYFGPGTRLTVT.

The rearrangement uses TRBV7-2 and TRBJ1-4, with D uncertain. Per the germline V gene, CDR1 is SGHTA and CDR2 is FQGNSA. This CDR3 region has 14 residues. The V gene lost 5 bases and the J gene lost 7 bases, with 14 bases spanning the gap. Written as DNA, the CDR3 is TGTGCCAGCAGCCAGGTGGCCTTTAGTGAAAAACTGTTTTTT. Translated: CASSQVAFSEKLFF.

Note on this clonotype: Likely a read error: the CDR3 ends without its conserved phenylalanine or tryptophan. The V and J genes are TRBV30 and TRBJ2-7; D uncertain. This CDR3 spans 13 amino acids. The germline gives CDR1 GTSNPN, CDR2 SVGIG (reference sequence). Trimming took 7 bases from V and 1 from J, leaving 14 bases between them. CDR3 residues: CAFSNGPSYEQYS. DNA for the CDR3: TGTGCCTTCAGCAACGGACCGTCCTACGAGCAGTACTCC.

The chain uses TRBV10-3 and TRBJ2-1; 13 nucleotides line up with TRBD2. Germline CDR1 is ENHRY and CDR2 is SYGVKD. Unmatched junction bases numbered 6, after V lost 3 bases and J lost 7 bases. This CDR3 region has 16 residues. CDR3 coding DNA: TGTGCCATCAGTGATCCGGGACTAGCGGGACGGAATGAGCAGTTCTTC. Its translation is CAISDPGLAGRNEQFF.

J is TRBJ2-2 and V is TRBV11-2, with 7 nucleotides matching TRBD1. The CDR3 length is 15 residues. V was clipped by 5 bases and J by 6 bases; unmatched bases: 9. Germline CDR1 reads SGHAT; CDR2 reads FQNNGV. CDR3 sequence reads: CASSPRQGSSGELFF. The CDR3 DNA reads TGTGCCAGCAGCCCCCGACAGGGTTCGTCCGGGGAGCTGTTTTTT.

This clonotype was counted many times. The genes are TRBV29-1 and TRBJ2-3; unclear D gene. V shed 4 bases and J shed 2 bases, with 7 bases lying between them. Germline CDR1 SQVTM, CDR2 ANQGSEA. The CDR3 has 12 amino acids. CDR3 sequence reads: CSVVIVTDTQYF. Written as DNA, the CDR3 is TGCAGCGTTGTGATAGTCACAGATACGCAGTATTTT.

The table lists this clonotype with many counts. CDR3 coding DNA: TGTGCCAGCAGCGAGACTAGCGGTTCTGAGCAGTACTTC. The encoded protein is CASSETSGSEQYF. The chain uses TRBV9 and TRBJ2-7; 9 nucleotides match TRBD2. CDR1 and CDR2 from the germline V gene are SGDLS and YYNGEE. J gave up 7 bases and V 3 bases, and 5 bases lay outside the gene matches. The CDR3 loop spans 13 amino acids.